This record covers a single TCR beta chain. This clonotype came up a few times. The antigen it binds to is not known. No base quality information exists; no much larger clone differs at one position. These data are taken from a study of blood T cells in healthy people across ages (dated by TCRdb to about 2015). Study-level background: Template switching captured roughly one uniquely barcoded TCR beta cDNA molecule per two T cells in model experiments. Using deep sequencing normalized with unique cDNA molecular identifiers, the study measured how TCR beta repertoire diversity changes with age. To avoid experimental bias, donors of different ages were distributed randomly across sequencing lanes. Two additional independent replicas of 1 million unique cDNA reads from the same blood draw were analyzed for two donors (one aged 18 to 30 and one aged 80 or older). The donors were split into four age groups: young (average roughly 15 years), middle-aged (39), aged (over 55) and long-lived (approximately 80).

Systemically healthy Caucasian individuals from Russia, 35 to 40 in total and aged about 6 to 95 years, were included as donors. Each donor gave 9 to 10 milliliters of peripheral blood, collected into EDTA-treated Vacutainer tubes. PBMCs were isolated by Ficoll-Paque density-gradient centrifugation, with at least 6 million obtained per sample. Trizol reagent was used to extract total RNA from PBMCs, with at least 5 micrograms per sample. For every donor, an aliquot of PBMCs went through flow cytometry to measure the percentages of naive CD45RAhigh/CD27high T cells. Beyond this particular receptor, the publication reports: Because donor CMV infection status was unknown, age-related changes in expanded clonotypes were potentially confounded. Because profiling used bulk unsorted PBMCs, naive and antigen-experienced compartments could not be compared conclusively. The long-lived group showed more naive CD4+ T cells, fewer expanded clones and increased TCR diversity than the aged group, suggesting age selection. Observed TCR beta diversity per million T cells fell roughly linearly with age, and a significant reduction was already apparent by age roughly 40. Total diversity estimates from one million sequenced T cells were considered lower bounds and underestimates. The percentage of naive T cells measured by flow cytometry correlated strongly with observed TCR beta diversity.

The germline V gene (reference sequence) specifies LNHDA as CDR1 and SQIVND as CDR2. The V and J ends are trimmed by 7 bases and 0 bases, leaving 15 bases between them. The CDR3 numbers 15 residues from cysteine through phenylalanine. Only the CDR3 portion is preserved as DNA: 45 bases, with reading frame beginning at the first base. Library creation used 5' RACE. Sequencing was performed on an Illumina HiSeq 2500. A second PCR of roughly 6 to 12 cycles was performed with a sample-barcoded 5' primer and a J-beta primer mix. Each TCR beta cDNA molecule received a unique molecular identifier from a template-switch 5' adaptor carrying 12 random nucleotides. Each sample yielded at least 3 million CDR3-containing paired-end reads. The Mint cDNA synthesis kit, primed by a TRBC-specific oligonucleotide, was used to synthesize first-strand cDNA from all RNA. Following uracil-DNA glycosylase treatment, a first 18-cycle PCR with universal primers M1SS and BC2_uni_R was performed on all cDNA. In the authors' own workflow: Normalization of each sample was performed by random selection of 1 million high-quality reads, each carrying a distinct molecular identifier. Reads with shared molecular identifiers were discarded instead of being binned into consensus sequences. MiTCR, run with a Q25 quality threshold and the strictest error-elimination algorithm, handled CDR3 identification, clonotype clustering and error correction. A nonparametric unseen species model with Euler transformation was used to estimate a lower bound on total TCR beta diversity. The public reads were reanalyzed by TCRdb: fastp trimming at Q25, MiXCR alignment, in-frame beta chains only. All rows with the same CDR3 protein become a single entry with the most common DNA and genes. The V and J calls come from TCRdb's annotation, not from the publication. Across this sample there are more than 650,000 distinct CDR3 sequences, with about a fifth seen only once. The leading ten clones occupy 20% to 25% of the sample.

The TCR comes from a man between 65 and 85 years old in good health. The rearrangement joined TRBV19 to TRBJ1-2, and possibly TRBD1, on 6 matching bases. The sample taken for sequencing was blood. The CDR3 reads CASNEPDRTNYGYTF. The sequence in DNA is TGTGCCAGTAACGAGCCCGACAGGACTAACTATGGCTACACCTTC.